The table lists the clone carrying this T cell receptor (beta chain) with a few counts. An end of the junction differs from the germline gene, which may be a read error. The CDR3 extends over 18 amino acids. Germline V lookup: CDR1 KGHSH, CDR2 LQKENI. The record originates from a study of T-cell reconstitution after alpha-beta-depleted transplantation in children. The TCRbeta library incorporated unique molecular identifiers. A single record per CDR3 protein comes from TCRdb applying MiXCR to the PCR reads. In the table there are hundreds of thousands of distinct CDR3 sequences, roughly an eighth of which are singletons.

Specimen: PBMCs from the stem cell graft donor, collected from the stem cell graft. V and J are TRBV18 and TRBJ2-1, with 12 bases identical to TRBD2. The receptor comes from a human donor who donated a stem cell graft to a child with combined immunodeficiency. The CDR3 spells CARSPTGTSGHPYNEQFF. CDR3 nucleotides: TGTGCCAGGTCACCAACCGGGACTAGCGGGCATCCCTACAATGAGCAGTTCTTC. Complete variable domain (other parts from reference TRBV18 and TRBJ2-1): NAGVMQNPRHLVRRRGQEARLRCSPMKGHSHVYWYRQLPEEGLKFMVYLQKENIIDESGMPKERFSAEFPKEGPSILRIQQVVRGDSAAYFCARSPTGTSGHPYNEQFFGPGTRLTVL.